This T cell receptor beta chain came from a study of beta chain features in type 1 diabetes. Study-level findings and limits: Moderate yet significant TCRB CDR3 shortening was seen in Type 1 diabetes patients in all four CD4+ subsets.

Expressed TCRB transcripts were sequenced after all isolated RNA was converted to cDNA. The protocol was immunoSEQ multiplex PCR, while the TCRdb copy is restricted to in-frame clones and leaves out a portion. The sample lists about 620,000 clones; around a sixth were seen once. Based on CD45RO/CCR7/CD25/CD127/CD95/CD27, CD4+ regulatory, stem cell-like memory, naive and central memory cells were sorted. This clone was seen a few times. Its specificity is unknown. Trimming took 5 bases from V and 12 from J, leaving 18 bases between them. CDR3 length: 13 amino acids. Germline CDR1 SGHNT, CDR2 YYREEE (reference sequence).

The sequencing sample was made of naive CD4+ T cells from blood. The J gene is TRBJ1-3, the V gene TRBV5-4, with D possibly TRBD1 on 5 matching bases. The sequence came from a man between 18 and 35 years old in good health. CDR3 nucleotide sequence: TGTGCCAGCAGTAGAGGATCAGGGCAGAGCATATATTTT. Amino acid sequence: CASSRGSGQSIYF.